The clone carrying this T cell receptor beta chain came up a few times. Its antigen is not known. This sample was included in a study of vaccination and CD4 T cells after COVID-19. The overall study: Post-diagnosis, post-COVID samples were collected after a median 101 days, ranging 35 to 161. Overlapping spike peptides from SARS-CoV-2, HCoV-NL63, HCoV-OC43 and HCoV-229E served to stimulate the cells. Broader study findings: In convalescent patients, 304 of 307 vaccine-specific clones were spike mono-reactive.

Once obtained from cultured CD4+ T cells, the DNA was sequenced using the Oncomine TCR Beta short-read assay. TCRdb used MiXCR to reprocess the PCR reads, holding one entry per CDR3 protein. This table holds more than 12,000 distinct CDR3 sequences, 60% found once. The germline CDR1 and CDR2 sequences are MDHEN and SYDVKM. V lost 6 bases, J lost 0 bases, and 4 bases stayed unmatched. The CDR3 extends over 14 amino acids. Indicated treatment: approximately nine-day PBMC culture with coronavirus spike peptide pools or control peptides (ViraFEST assay). This receptor was identified in a human donor who had recovered from COVID-19. The rearrangement joins TRBV28 to TRBJ2-7; 8 nucleotides agree with TRBD1. The sample was CD4+ T cells from blood, cultured in vitro. The CDR3 coding sequence is TGTGCCAGCAGGAGGGACAGGAGCTCCTACGAGCAGTACTTC. Its protein is CASRRDRSSYEQYF.